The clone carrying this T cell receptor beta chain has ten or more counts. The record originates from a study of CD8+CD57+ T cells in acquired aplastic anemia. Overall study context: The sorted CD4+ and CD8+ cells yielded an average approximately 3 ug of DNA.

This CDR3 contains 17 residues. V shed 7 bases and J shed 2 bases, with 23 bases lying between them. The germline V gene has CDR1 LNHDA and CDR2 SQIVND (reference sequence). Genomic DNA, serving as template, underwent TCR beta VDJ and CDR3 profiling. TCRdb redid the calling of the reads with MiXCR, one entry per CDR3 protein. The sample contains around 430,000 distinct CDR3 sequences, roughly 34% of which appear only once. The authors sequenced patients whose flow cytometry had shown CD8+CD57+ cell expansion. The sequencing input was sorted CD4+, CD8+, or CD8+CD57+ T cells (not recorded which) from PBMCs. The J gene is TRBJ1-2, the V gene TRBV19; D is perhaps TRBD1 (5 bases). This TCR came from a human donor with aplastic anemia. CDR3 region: CASTQRGWGGENYGYTF. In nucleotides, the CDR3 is TGTGCCAGTACCCAAAGGGGATGGGGAGGGGAGAACTATGGCTACACCTTC.